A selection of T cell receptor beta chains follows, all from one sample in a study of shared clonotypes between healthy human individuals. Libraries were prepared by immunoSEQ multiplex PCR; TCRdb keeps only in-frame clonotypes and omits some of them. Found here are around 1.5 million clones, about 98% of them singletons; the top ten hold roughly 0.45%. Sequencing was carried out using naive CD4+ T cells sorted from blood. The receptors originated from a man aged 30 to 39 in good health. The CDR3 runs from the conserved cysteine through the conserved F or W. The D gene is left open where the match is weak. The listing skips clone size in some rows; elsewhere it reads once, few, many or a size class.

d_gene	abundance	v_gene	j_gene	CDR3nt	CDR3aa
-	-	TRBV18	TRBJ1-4	TGTGCCAGCTCACCACCGTCATCTGAAAAACTGTTTTTT	CASSPPSSEKLFF
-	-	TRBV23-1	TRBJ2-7	TGCGCCAGCAGTACGCAGACCCACGAGCAGTACTTC	CASSTQTHEQYF
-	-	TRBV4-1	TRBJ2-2	TGCGCCAGCAGCCAAGATATTGACAGTTCGAACACCGGGGAGCTGTTTTTT	CASSQDIDSSNTGELFF
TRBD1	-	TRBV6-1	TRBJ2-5	TGTGCCAGCAGTGGGACAGGTGGGCTCCAAGAGACCCAGTACTTC	CASSGTGGLQETQYF
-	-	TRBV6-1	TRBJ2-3	TGTGCCGGGAGGTCCGCAGATACGCAGTATTTT	CAGRSADTQYF
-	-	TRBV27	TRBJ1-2	TGTGCCAGCAGTTTAAGGCAGGGCTCCGGCTACACCTTC	CASSLRQGSGYTF
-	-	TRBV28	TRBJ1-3	TGTGCCAGCAGGAGACTAGGGATGTCAGAGCCATTCTCTGGAAACACCATATATTTT	CASRRLGMSEPFSGNTIYF
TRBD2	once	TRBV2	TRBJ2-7	TGTGCCAGCAGTGGCACACTAGCGGTCGACTCCTACGAGCAGTACTTC	CASSGTLAVDSYEQYF
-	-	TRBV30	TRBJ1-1	TGTGCCTGGAGTGTACAATGGGGGACGGAGGAAGCTTTCTTT	CAWSVQWGTEEAFF
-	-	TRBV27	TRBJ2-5	TGTGCCAGCAGTTTAATGTTCCAAGAGACCCAGTACTTC	CASSLMFQETQYF
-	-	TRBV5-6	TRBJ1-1	TGTGCCAGCATGCAAAGGGGTAACACTGAAGCTTTCTTT	CASMQRGNTEAFF
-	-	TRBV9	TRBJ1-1	TGTGCCAGCAGCGTAGTTGAGGGGACTGAAGCTTTCTTT	CASSVVEGTEAFF
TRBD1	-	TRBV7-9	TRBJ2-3	TGTGCCAGCAGCTTCAGGGGGCCCACAGATACGCAGTATTTT	CASSFRGPTDTQYF
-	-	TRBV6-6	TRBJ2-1	TGTGCCAGCAGTTACTCGAGTTACAATGAGCAGTTCTTC	CASSYSSYNEQFF
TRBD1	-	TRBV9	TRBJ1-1	TGTGCCAGCAGCCCCCGGACAGGGGGCGAAAAGGACACTGAAGCTTTCTTT	CASSPRTGGEKDTEAFF
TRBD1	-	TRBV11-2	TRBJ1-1	TGTGCCAGCAGCTTCAACAGGGGGCGAGTCACTGAAGCTTTCTTT	CASSFNRGRVTEAFF
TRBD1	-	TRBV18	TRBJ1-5	TGTGCCAGCTCACCTCAAGGGGACAGGTCTAATCAGCCCCAGCATTTT	CASSPQGDRSNQPQHF
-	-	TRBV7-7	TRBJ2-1	TGTGCTAGCAGCTTAATCTCCCGGTTATACTACAATGAGCAGTTCTTC	CASSLISRLYYNEQFF
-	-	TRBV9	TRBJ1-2	TGTGCCAGCAGCGTCGGGACCCTCATGGGCGGCTACACCTTC	CASSVGTLMGGYTF
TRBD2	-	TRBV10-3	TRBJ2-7	TGTGCCATCAGTGGAAGGGCTAGCGGCCGATACGAGCAGTACTTC	CAISGRASGRYEQYF
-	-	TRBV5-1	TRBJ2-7	TGCGCCAGCAGCTTGGGGGCAGGGTCCTACGAGCAGTACTTC	CASSLGAGSYEQYF
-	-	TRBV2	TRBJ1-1	TGTGCCAGCAGTGCACGCGCTGAAGCTTTCTTT	CASSARAEAFF
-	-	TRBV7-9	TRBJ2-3	TGTGCCAGCAGCAACACGCCGCGGGGCACAGATACGCAGTATTTT	CASSNTPRGTDTQYF
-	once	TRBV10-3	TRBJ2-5	TGTGCCATCAGTGTTGGGAAGACCCAGTACTTC	CAISVGKTQYF
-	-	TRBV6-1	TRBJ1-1	TGTGCCAGCAGTGACAGGGGGAACACTGAAGCTTTCTTT	CASSDRGNTEAFF
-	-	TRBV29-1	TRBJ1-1	TGCAGCGTTGATTTGGGACAGAACACTGAAGCTTTCTTT	CSVDLGQNTEAFF
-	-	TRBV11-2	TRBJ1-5	TGTGCCAGCAGCTTATCGTCGGGAGGGAGCAATCAGCCCCAGCATTTT	CASSLSSGGSNQPQHF
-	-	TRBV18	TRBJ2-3	TGTGCCAGCTCCCCTTCTCGCGTGGGTATCACAGATACGCAGTATTTT	CASSPSRVGITDTQYF
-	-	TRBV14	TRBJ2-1	TGTGCCAGCAGCCAAGCCGGCAATGAGCAGTTCTTC	CASSQAGNEQFF
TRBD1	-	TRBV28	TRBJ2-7	TGTGCCAGCAGGGCCCGGGACAGGGCGGACTACGAGCAGTACTTC	CASRARDRADYEQYF
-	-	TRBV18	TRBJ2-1	TGTGCCAGCTCACCCGGGTCTAAGGGGTTCGAGCAGTTCTTC	CASSPGSKGFEQFF
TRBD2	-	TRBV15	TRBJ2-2	TGTGCCACCAGCCCCCAGGCTAGCGGGAGGGGGGCCGGGGAGCTGTTTTTT	CATSPQASGRGAGELFF
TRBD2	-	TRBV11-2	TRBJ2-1	TGTGCCAGCAGTGTCCGGGGAACTAGCGGGGAGAACAATGAGCAGTTCTTC	CASSVRGTSGENNEQFF
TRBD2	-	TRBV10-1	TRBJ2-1	TGCGCCAGCAGTGTACGGAGCACTAGCGTCGATGAGCAGTTCTTC	CASSVRSTSVDEQFF
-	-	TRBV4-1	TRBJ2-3	TGCGCCAGCAGCCAAGATGGGCTGTTGACGCAGTATTTT	CASSQDGLLTQYF
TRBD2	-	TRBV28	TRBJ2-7	TGTGCCAGCAGTTTGCAATCGGGACTAGCGCTGATACAGCAGTACTTC	CASSLQSGLALIQQYF
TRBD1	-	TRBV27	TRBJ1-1	TGTGCCAGCAGTCCCGATGGGACAGGGGGAACTGAAGCTTTCTTT	CASSPDGTGGTEAFF
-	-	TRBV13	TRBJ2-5	TGTGCCAGCAGCTTACAGCGGAGCCAAGAGACCCAGTACTTC	CASSLQRSQETQYF
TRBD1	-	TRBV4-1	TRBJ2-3	TGCGCCAGCAGCCAGACAGGGGTAGATACGCAGTATTTT	CASSQTGVDTQYF
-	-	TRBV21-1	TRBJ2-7	TGTGCCAGCAGCCGCGGGACTCTTGACTACGAGCAGTACTTC	CASSRGTLDYEQYF
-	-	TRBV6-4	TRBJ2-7	TGTGCCAGCAGAGAGGCCTCCGTGACTTACGAGCAGTACTTC	CASREASVTYEQYF
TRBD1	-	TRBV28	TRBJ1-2	TGTGCCAGCACCTCACGGACAGGGCCTCTCTTCAACTATGGCTACACCTTC	CASTSRTGPLFNYGYTF
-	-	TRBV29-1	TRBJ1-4	TGCAGCGTTGAGTCGGGGAAGAAACTGTTTTTT	CSVESGKKLFF
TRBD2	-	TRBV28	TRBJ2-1	TGTGCCAGCAGGCCCGATAGCCGGGACTATCCCTACAATGAGCAGTTCTTC	CASRPDSRDYPYNEQFF
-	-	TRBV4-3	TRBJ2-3	TGCGCCAGCAGCCAGTGGGGCACAGATACGCAGTATTTT	CASSQWGTDTQYF
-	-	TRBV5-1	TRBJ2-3	TGCGCCAGCAGCGTGATGAAACAGGGAAGCACAGATACGCAGTATTTT	CASSVMKQGSTDTQYF
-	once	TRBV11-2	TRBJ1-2	TGTGCCAGCAGCTCCTATGGCAGCGAAGCCTATGGCTACACCTTC	CASSSYGSEAYGYTF
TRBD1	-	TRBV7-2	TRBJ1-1	TGTGCCAGCAGCCGACAGGGTGCGGCTTTCTTT	CASSRQGAAFF
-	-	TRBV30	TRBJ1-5	TGTGCCTGGAGTGTAGCGGGGGAACAGCCCCAGCATTTT	CAWSVAGEQPQHF
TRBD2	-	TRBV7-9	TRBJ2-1	TGTGCCAGCAGCCCCAACCTAGCGGGTCGATCGTATGAGCAGTTCTTC	CASSPNLAGRSYEQFF
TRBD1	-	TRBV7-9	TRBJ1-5	TGTGCCAGCAGCTTAGTTCAGGGGGCAAGTAGCAATCAGCCCCAGCATTTT	CASSLVQGASSNQPQHF
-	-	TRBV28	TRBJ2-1	TGTGCCAGCAGTTTAGTGGGGGTCCTAAATGAGCAGTTCTTC	CASSLVGVLNEQFF
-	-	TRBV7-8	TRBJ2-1	TGTGCCAGCAGCAATAGCCCGATGACAACAGGGAATGAGCAGTTCTTC	CASSNSPMTTGNEQFF
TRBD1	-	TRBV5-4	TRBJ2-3	TGTGCCAGCAGACCACAGGGGGCGTCGACAGATACGCAGTATTTT	CASRPQGASTDTQYF
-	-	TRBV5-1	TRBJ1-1	TGCGCCAGCAGCTGGGCCCAGGGGAACACTGAAGCTTTCTTT	CASSWAQGNTEAFF
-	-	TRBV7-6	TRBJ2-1	TGTGCCAGCAGCAAGGGGCTGGGGGCTTACAATGAGCAGTTCTTC	CASSKGLGAYNEQFF
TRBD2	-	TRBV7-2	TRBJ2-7	TGTGCCAGCAGCGTACTAGCGGGAGCTTGGGGGGAGCAGTACTTC	CASSVLAGAWGEQYF